These 13 T cell receptor beta chains originate from one sample sequenced in a study of blood T cells in healthy people across ages. A sample-barcoded 5' primer and a J-beta primer mix were used in a second PCR of about 6 to 11 cycles. MiXCR, run by TCRdb on the 5' RACE reads, gives a single entry per CDR3 protein. The sample lists approximately 800,000 distinct CDR3 sequences, roughly 56% occurring once. Sample: blood. The source of these receptors is a man in his forties or fifties in good health.

The chain recombines TRBV24-1 with TRBJ2-1; 10 nucleotides match TRBD1. Germline CDR1 is KGHDR and CDR2 is SFDVKD. The CDR3 covers 17 residues. The V gene end was trimmed by 4 bases and the J gene end by 5 bases; junction bases not matched to a gene: 10. The CDR3 DNA is TGTGCCACCAGTGACCCCCGGGGACAGGGGTTGGACAATGAGCAGTTCTTC. Encoded protein: CATSDPRGQGLDNEQFF.

This clonotype was observed a single time. J is TRBJ2-7 and V is TRBV7-2, with 9 bases identical to TRBD1. The CDR3 runs 18 residues. Germline V CDR1 and CDR2: SGHTA, FQGNSA. V dropped 2 bases and J dropped 3; count of bases not matched to a gene: 14. This chain's CDR3 is CASSLQITTGQGFYEQYF. The CDR3 bases are TGTGCCAGCAGCTTACAAATTACTACGGGACAGGGCTTCTACGAGCAGTACTTC.

V gene TRBV9 combines with J gene TRBJ2-1; 12 bases line up with TRBD1. The CDR3 is 14 residues long. Germline trimming cut 4 bases from V and 10 bases from J; bases unmatched to any gene: 6. Germline V gives CDR1 SGDLS, CDR2 YYNGEE. CDR3 loop: CASSRDRGRDEQFF. For the CDR3, the DNA is TGTGCCAGCAGCCGGGACAGGGGGCGAGACGAGCAGTTCTTC.

The chain is built from TRBV7-3 and TRBJ2-2; D is unresolved. This CDR3 has 16 amino acids. V lost 2 bases, J lost 5 bases, and 15 bases lay in between. The V gene's germline CDR1 is SGHTA and CDR2 FQGTGA. CDR3 in amino acids: CASSLFGRAGTGELFF. In DNA, the CDR3 is TGTGCCAGCAGCTTATTTGGAAGGGCCGGAACCGGGGAGCTGTTTTTT.

V is TRBV24-1 and J is TRBJ2-7; D remains ambiguous. This CDR3 is built from 11 residues. The V end lost 6 bases, the J end lost 9 bases, and 11 bases lay between the germline ends. Germline V gene lookup returns CDR1 KGHDR and CDR2 SFDVKD. The CDR3 DNA reads TGTGCCACCAGTCCCCGCGAACGGCAGTACTTC. It translates to CATSPRERQYF.

In this sample, this clonotype turned up once. This sequence joins TRBV10-3 and TRBJ1-1; TRBD1 matches at 7 bases. CDR3 length: 13 amino acids. Per germline, CDR1 ENHRY and CDR2 SYGVKD. The J segment lost 3 bases and the V segment lost 6 bases, leaving 4 bases of the junction unmatched. The CDR3 loop reads CAIRIDRDTEAFF. The CDR3 bases are TGTGCCATCAGGATAGACAGGGACACTGAAGCTTTCTTT.

The V and J genes are TRBV20-1 and TRBJ2-5; D remains unclear. Germline CDR1 reads DFQATT; CDR2 reads SNEGSKA (reference sequence). V was trimmed by 3 bases and J by 11 bases, leaving 16 bases between them. This CDR3 spans 12 amino acids. This CDR3 is CSARAPNNEQYF. CDR3 coding DNA: TGCAGTGCTAGGGCCCCCAACAATGAGCAGTACTTC.

The gene calls are TRBV30 and TRBJ2-7, with D perhaps TRBD1 (6 bases). This CDR3 is built from 12 residues. Trimming removed 3 bases at V and 6 bases at J, with 12 bases between. In germline, CDR1 is GTSNPN, CDR2 SVGIG (reference sequence). The CDR3 sequence: CAWSLTGGEQYF. The CDR3 coding sequence is TGTGCCTGGAGCCTGACAGGAGGCGAGCAGTACTTC.

The V gene is TRBV7-3, the J gene TRBJ2-1; 12 nucleotides line up with TRBD2. The CDR3 contains 16 residues. From germline, CDR1 is SGHTA and CDR2 FQGTGA. The V segment lost 3 bases and the J segment 6 bases; nucleotides outside the gene matches: 6. CDR3 in amino acids: CASSFMGLAGLNEQFF. DNA of the CDR3: TGTGCCAGCAGCTTTATGGGACTAGCGGGCCTCAATGAGCAGTTCTTC.

V usage is TRBV9 and J usage is TRBJ1-2, with D possibly being TRBD1 (5 bases). This CDR3 has 14 amino acids. Trimming stripped 0 bases from V and 6 bases from J, with 12 bases between. Looked up from germline, CDR1 is SGDLS and CDR2 is YYNGEE. The CDR3 coding sequence is TGTGCCAGCAGCGTAGGACCCGGGGCCCATGGCTACACCTTC. Residues: CASSVGPGAHGYTF.

A few counts support this clonotype. This chain links TRBV9 with TRBJ2-7; D gene ambiguous. The V and J ends lost 1 base and 2 bases respectively, with 7 bases between them. The germline V gene encodes CDR1 SGDLS and CDR2 YYNGEE. The CDR3 sequence is 13 residues long. CDR3 residues: CASSVSEAYEQYF. CDR3 DNA: TGTGCCAGCAGCGTAAGTGAAGCCTACGAGCAGTACTTC.

The chain joins TRBV29-1 to TRBJ1-2, with D unclear. Germline assignment: CDR1 SQVTM and CDR2 ANQGSEA. The CDR3 is 12 residues long. V was cut by 1 base and J by 1 base, with 4 bases left in between. The CDR3 bases are TGCAGCGTTGAAGGGAATAACTATGGCTACACCTTC. The encoded protein is CSVEGNNYGYTF.

This clonotype was counted ten times or more. The rearrangement links TRBV4-3 to TRBJ2-1; 7 nucleotides line up with TRBD2. V gave up 0 bases and J gave up 7 bases; unmatched junction bases: 12. The germline V gene has CDR1 LGHNA and CDR2 YSLEER. The CDR3 totals 17 residues. DNA of the CDR3: TGCGCCAGCAGCCAAGATCGGGGAGTAGCGGGTAGGAATGAGCAGTTCTTC. It codes for CASSQDRGVAGRNEQFF.